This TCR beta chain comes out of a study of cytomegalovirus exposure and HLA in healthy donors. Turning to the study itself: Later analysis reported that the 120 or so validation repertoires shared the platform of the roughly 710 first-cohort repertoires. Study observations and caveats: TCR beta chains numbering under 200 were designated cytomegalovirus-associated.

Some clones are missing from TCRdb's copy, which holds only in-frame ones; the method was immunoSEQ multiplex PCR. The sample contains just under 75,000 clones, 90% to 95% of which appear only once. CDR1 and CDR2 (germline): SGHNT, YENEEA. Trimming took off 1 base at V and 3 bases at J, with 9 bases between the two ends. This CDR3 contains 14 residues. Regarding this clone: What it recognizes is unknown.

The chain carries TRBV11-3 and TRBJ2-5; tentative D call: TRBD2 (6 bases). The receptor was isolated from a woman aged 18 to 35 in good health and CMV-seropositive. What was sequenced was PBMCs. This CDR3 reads CASSLVGGKETQYF. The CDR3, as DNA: TGTGCCAGCAGCTTAGTAGGAGGGAAAGAGACCCAGTACTTC.